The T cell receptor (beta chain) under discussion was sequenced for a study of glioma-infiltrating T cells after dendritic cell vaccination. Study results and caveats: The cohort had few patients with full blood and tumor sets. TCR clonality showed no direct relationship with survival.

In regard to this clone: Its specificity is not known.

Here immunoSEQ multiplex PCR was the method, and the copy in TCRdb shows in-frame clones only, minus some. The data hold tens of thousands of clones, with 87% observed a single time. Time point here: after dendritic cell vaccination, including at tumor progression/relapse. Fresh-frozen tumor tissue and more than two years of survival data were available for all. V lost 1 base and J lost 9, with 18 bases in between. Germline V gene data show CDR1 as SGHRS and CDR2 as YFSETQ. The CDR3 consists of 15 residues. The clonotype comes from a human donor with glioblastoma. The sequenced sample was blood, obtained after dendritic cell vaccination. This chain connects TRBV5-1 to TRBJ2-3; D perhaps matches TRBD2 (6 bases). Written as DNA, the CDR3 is TGCGCCAGCAGCTTGCCGACTAGTGGGGGAGACACGCAGTATTTT. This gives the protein CASSLPTSGGDTQYF.